A selection of T cell receptor beta chains follows, all from one sample in a study of blood T cell repertoires in COVID-19. Assay used: immunoSEQ multiplex PCR; TCRdb lists only in-frame clones, some missing. The table shows roughly 32,000 clones, with about 90% occurring only once. Input material: peripheral blood. These receptor sequences come from a man older than 75 with acute or convalescent COVID-19. The CDR3 runs from the conserved cysteine through the conserved F or W. A D gene is named only where the DNA matches it firmly. A row's size may be missing; if present it is once, few, many or a size class.

TRBD1 TRBJ1-5 TRBV28 - CASRRDSDNQPQHF TGTGCCAGCAGGCGGGACAGTGATAATCAGCCCCAGCATTTT
- TRBJ2-7 TRBV7-9 - CASRGHRDPDHEQYF TGTGCCAGTCGGGGACACCGAGACCCGGACCACGAGCAGTACTTC
TRBD1 TRBJ1-1 TRBV12-3/TRBV12-4 - CASRRQGSEAFF TGTGCCAGCAGACGACAGGGATCAGAAGCTTTCTTT
- TRBJ1-2 TRBV7-8 - CASSRGGAGGYTF TGTGCCAGCAGCCGGGGTGGGGCTGGTGGCTACACCTTC
- TRBJ1-1 TRBV6-5 - CASITGIYTEAFF TGTGCCAGCATCACCGGGATTTACACTGAAGCTTTCTTT
- TRBJ1-4 TRBV21-1 once CASSKVGHLYEKLFF TGTGCCAGCAGCAAAGTGGGACATCTCTATGAAAAACTGTTTTTT
- TRBJ1-5 TRBV6-5 medium-sized CASRTQQGTQPQHF TGTGCCAGCAGAACCCAACAGGGTACGCAGCCCCAGCATTTT
- TRBJ1-3 TRBV19 once CASSVSGEPGNTIYF TGTGCCAGTAGCGTGAGCGGGGAGCCCGGAAACACCATATATTTT
TRBD2 TRBJ2-4 TRBV18 - CASSPTGPVTAGGRGNIQYF TGTGCCAGCTCACCTACAGGACCCGTGACGGCGGGGGGCCGGGGAAACATTCAGTACTTC
TRBD1 TRBJ2-7 TRBV28 few CASSVTGGWYF TGTGCCAGCAGTGTAACAGGGGGGTGGTACTTC
TRBD1 TRBJ2-2 TRBV28 - CASKRRGQGAVGELFF TGTGCCAGCAAGAGGAGGGGACAGGGGGCGGTCGGGGAGCTGTTTTTT
- TRBJ2-7 TRBV11-2 - CASSWAGQSYEQYF TGTGCCAGCAGCTGGGCAGGGCAGAGCTACGAGCAGTACTTC
- TRBJ1-1 TRBV6-5 - CASSRVGTEAFF TGTGCCAGCAGCAGGGTTGGCACTGAAGCTTTCTTT
TRBD1 TRBJ2-3 TRBV12-3/TRBV12-4 - CASSPTGVDTQYF TGTGCCAGCAGTCCTACAGGGGTGGATACGCAGTATTTT
TRBD2 TRBJ2-7 TRBV18 - CASSPLAGVRDEQYF TGTGCCAGCTCACCTCTAGCGGGGGTCCGGGACGAGCAGTACTTC
TRBD1 TRBJ1-3 TRBV5-1 - CASSLGTGRLGNTIYF TGCGCCAGCAGCTTGGGGACAGGGAGACTTGGAAACACCATATATTTT
TRBD1 TRBJ2-7 TRBV15 - CATSYGTGPYEQYF TGTGCCACCAGCTATGGGACAGGGCCCTACGAGCAGTACTTC
TRBD1 TRBJ2-7 TRBV9 - CASSVGGTGAYEQYF TGTGCCAGCAGCGTAGGTGGGACAGGAGCCTACGAGCAGTACTTC
TRBD2 TRBJ2-1 TRBV29-1 - CSVLTSGAYNEQFF TGCAGCGTGTTAACTAGCGGCGCCTACAATGAGCAGTTCTTC
- TRBJ1-1 TRBV6-4 once CASSDTDRNTEAFF TGTGCCAGCAGTGACACGGACAGGAACACTGAAGCTTTCTTT
TRBD1 TRBJ2-2 TRBV4-1 - CASSHLPGQGPTGELFF TGCGCCAGCAGCCACCTCCCGGGACAGGGGCCCACCGGGGAGCTGTTTTTT
TRBD1 TRBJ2-3 TRBV25-1 - CASLARGLTDTQYF TGTGCCAGCCTCGCCAGGGGGCTCACAGATACGCAGTATTTT
- TRBJ1-2 TRBV12-3/TRBV12-4 - CASTADSTYTF TGTGCCAGCACCGCCGACAGCACTTACACCTTC
- TRBJ1-2 TRBV3-1/TRBV3-2 - CASSQGVTGLEGYTF TGTGCCAGCAGCCAAGGGGTAACAGGTTTAGAGGGCTACACCTTC
TRBD1 TRBJ2-3 TRBV29-1 - CSVVGQGAIDTQYF TGCAGCGTTGTTGGACAGGGGGCAATAGATACGCAGTATTTT
TRBD1 TRBJ1-3 TRBV5-1 - CASSPGQRSGNTIYF TGCGCCAGCAGCCCGGGACAGCGCTCTGGAAACACCATATATTTT
TRBD1 TRBJ1-4 TRBV30 - CAWSVQGVRGQGEKLFF TGTGCCTGGAGTGTACAAGGCGTGAGGGGGCAGGGTGAAAAACTGTTTTTT
TRBD1 TRBJ1-4 TRBV7-2 - CASRPDRGPNEKLFF TGTGCCAGCAGGCCGGACAGGGGGCCTAATGAAAAACTGTTTTTT
- TRBJ2-1 TRBV3-1/TRBV3-2 - CASSHGPNEQFF TGTGCCAGCAGCCACGGTCCAAATGAGCAGTTCTTC
TRBD1 TRBJ2-5 TRBV2 - CASSRDRGETQYF TGTGCCAGCAGCCGGGACAGGGGCGAGACCCAGTACTTC
- TRBJ1-1 TRBV5-6 few CASSLEGRGFGTEAFF TGTGCCAGCAGCTTGGAAGGCAGGGGTTTTGGAACTGAAGCTTTCTTT
TRBD1 TRBJ2-7 TRBV2 - CAIPGQGPYEQYF TGTGCCATCCCGGGACAGGGCCCCTACGAGCAGTACTTC
- TRBJ1-1 TRBV30 - CAWTPEDGWAEAFF TGTGCCTGGACCCCGGAGGACGGATGGGCTGAAGCTTTCTTT
- TRBJ2-5 TRBV12-3/TRBV12-4 - CASSLGHQETQYF TGTGCCAGCAGTTTGGGGCACCAAGAGACCCAGTACTTC